One T cell receptor (beta chain) is described in this entry. This CDR3 is 20 amino acids long. Germline CDR1 reads LNHNV; CDR2 reads YYDKDF (reference sequence). V lost 3 bases and J lost 2, with 25 bases in between. The sample originates from a study of T cell changes during pregnancy in multiple sclerosis. TCRdb's table, derived via immunoSEQ multiplex PCR, lists solely in-frame clones and lacks some. This sample yields some 100,000 clones, of which 80% to 95% are seen a single time; over 3% belongs to the top ten. The starting material was peripheral blood, obtained in the second trimester of pregnancy. The source is a female donor with multiple sclerosis, enrolled in a pregnancy study. The chain is built from TRBV15 and TRBJ2-2, with D possibly TRBD1 on 6 matching bases. The DNA of the CDR3 is TGTGCCACCAGCAGGGAACAGGGATTCGCTGCTCAGCGTAACACCGGGGAGCTGTTTTTT. Translating gives CATSREQGFAAQRNTGELFF.